The rows below give T cell receptor beta chains drawn from one sample of a study of blood T cell repertoires in COVID-19. The repertoire was sequenced with immunoSEQ multiplex PCR; TCRdb's copy has only in-frame clones and lacks some. Of about 80,000 clones detected, almost 85% appear once; the ten largest clones hold roughly 12%. Sequencing was carried out using peripheral blood. The receptors derive from a man at least 80 years old with acute or convalescent COVID-19. CDR3s include the opening cysteine and the closing phenylalanine or tryptophan. A D gene is named only where the DNA matches it firmly. Some rows have no size entry. The others give once, few or many, or a class for an expanded clone.

abundance	v_gene	len	j_gene	d_gene	CDR3aa	CDR3nt
NA	TRBV9	16	TRBJ2-2	TRBD1	CASSARDRAATGELFF	TGTGCCAGCAGCGCCCGGGACAGGGCGGCCACCGGGGAGCTGTTTTTT
NA	TRBV30	11	TRBJ1-2	NA	CAWSPGGGYTF	TGTGCCTGGAGTCCCGGTGGTGGCTACACCTTC
NA	TRBV5-1	13	TRBJ1-2	TRBD1	CASSPTGGVGYTF	TGCGCCAGCAGCCCCACAGGGGGCGTCGGCTACACCTTC
NA	TRBV5-1	12	TRBJ2-5	NA	CASSLSQETQYF	TGCGCCAGCAGCTTGTCACAAGAGACCCAGTACTTC
NA	TRBV6-5	15	TRBJ2-5	NA	CASSYRPGRGVTQYF	TGTGCCAGCAGTTACCGCCCCGGGAGAGGGGTGACCCAGTACTTC
NA	TRBV6-1	15	TRBJ1-5	NA	CASSEVTGSNQPQHF	TGTGCCAGCAGTGAGGTTACAGGGTCCAATCAGCCCCAGCATTTT
NA	TRBV29-1	16	TRBJ1-3	NA	CSVERRGIPTGNTIYF	TGCAGCGTTGAACGGAGAGGCATACCAACTGGAAACACCATATATTTT
few	TRBV6-1	15	TRBJ2-5	TRBD1	CASSEDRGRLETQYF	TGTGCCAGCAGTGAGGACAGGGGGCGCTTGGAGACCCAGTACTTC
NA	TRBV19	15	TRBJ1-2	TRBD1	CASSADRGQFYGYTF	TGTGCCAGTAGTGCTGACAGGGGGCAGTTTTATGGCTACACCTTC
NA	TRBV3-1/TRBV3-2	13	TRBJ1-3	NA	CASSQDIKNTIYF	TGTGCCAGCAGCCAAGATATTAAAAACACCATATATTTT
NA	TRBV7-9	15	TRBJ2-5	NA	CASSAREIQRETQYF	TGTGCCAGCAGCGCACGGGAGATCCAAAGGGAGACCCAGTACTTC
NA	TRBV7-3	15	TRBJ1-1	NA	CASSLTGQGNTEAFF	TGTGCCAGCAGCTTAACAGGGCAGGGGAACACTGAAGCTTTCTTT
NA	TRBV11-2	14	TRBJ2-7	NA	CASSPVTGPYEQYF	TGTGCCAGCAGCCCGGTGACAGGACCCTACGAGCAGTACTTC
NA	TRBV28	12	TRBJ1-6	NA	CASSSTKVPLHF	TGTGCCAGCAGTTCCACTAAAGTACCCCTCCACTTT